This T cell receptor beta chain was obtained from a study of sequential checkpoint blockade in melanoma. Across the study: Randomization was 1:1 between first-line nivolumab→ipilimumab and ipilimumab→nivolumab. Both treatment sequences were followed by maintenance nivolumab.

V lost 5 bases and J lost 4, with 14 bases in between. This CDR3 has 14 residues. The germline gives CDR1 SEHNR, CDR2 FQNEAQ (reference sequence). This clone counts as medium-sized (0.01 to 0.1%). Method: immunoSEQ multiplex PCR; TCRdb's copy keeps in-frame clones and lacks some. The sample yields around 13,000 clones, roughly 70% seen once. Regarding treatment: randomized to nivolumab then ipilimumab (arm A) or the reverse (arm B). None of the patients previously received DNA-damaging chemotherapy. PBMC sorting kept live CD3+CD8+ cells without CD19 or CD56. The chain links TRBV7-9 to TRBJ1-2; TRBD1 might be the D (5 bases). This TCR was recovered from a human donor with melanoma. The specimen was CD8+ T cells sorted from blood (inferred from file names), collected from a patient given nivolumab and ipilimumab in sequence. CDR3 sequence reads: CASSPGGSAYGYTF. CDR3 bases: TGTGCCAGCAGCCCCGGGGGATCGGCCTATGGCTACACCTTC.